The 20 T cell receptor beta chains presented below share a single source sample, sequenced in a study of blood T cell repertoires in COVID-19. Data came from immunoSEQ multiplex PCR; TCRdb stores just in-frame clones and leaves some out. The sample shows 350,000 or so clones, about 90% of them seen only once. Material for sequencing was PBMCs or T cells enriched from blood (not recorded which). The receptor source for this set is a woman in her 30s who had been exposed to COVID-19.

V and J are TRBV5-6 and TRBJ2-5; 7 nucleotides match TRBD1. V lost 4 bases to trimming and J lost 10 bases; unmatched junction nucleotides: 7. Germline V CDR1 and CDR2: SGHDT, YYEEEE. CDR3 length: 12 amino acids. CDR3 amino acids: CASSIGQDVQYF. CDR3 DNA: TGTGCCAGCAGCATCGGACAGGACGTCCAGTACTTC.

The chain employs TRBV4-2 and TRBJ1-2; D remains ambiguous. This CDR3 is built from 17 residues. V shed 3 bases and J shed 0 bases, with 17 bases lying between them. Per the germline V gene, CDR1 is LGHNA and CDR2 is YNFKEQ. CDR3 amino acids: CASSHTNPRSSNYGYTF. The CDR3 nucleotides read TGTGCCAGCAGCCACACCAACCCCAGGTCCTCTAACTATGGCTACACCTTC.

DNA for the CDR3: TGTGCCAGCAGTAACCCGGGACTAGCGGGAGGGCTACAGTACTTC. Amino acid sequence: CASSNPGLAGGLQYF. The V and J genes are TRBV9 and TRBJ2-7; 16 positions agree with TRBD2. The V segment lost 5 bases and the J segment 10 bases; nucleotides outside the gene matches: 9. This CDR3 has 15 amino acids. The germline gives CDR1 SGDLS, CDR2 YYNGEE.

The genes are TRBV6-5 and TRBJ2-7; D possibly corresponds to TRBD1 (6 bases). Germline V gene sequence: CDR1 MNHEY, CDR2 SVGAGI. This CDR3 contains 15 residues. V gave up 6 bases and J gave up 0 bases, with 15 bases separating them. The CDR3 reads CASSDQTGHSYEQYF. The CDR3 region has the DNA TGTGCCAGCAGCGATCAGACAGGCCACTCCTACGAGCAGTACTTC.

The genes are TRBV7-3 and TRBJ2-7, with D possibly being TRBD1 (5 bases). The CDR3 has 13 amino acids. V lost 5 bases and J 2 bases, leaving 10 bases between the germline ends. Looked up from germline, CDR1 is SGHTA and CDR2 is FQGTGA. The CDR3 sequence is CASSRGRAYEQYF. The CDR3 nucleotides read TGTGCCAGCAGCAGGGGCAGAGCCTACGAGCAGTACTTC. Full variable domain (missing parts from reference TRBV7-3 and TRBJ2-7): GAGVSQTPSNKVTEKGKYVELRCDPISGHTALYWYRQSLGQGPEFLIYFQGTGAADDSGLPNDRFFAVRPEGSVSTLKIQRTERGDSAVYLCASSRGRAYEQYFGPGTRLTVT.

This rearrangement joins TRBV30 to TRBJ2-2; the match to TRBD2 covers 9 bases. The ends lost 2 bases at V and 2 bases at J; junction bases unmatched: 6. The germline V gene has CDR1 GTSNPN and CDR2 SVGIG (reference sequence). The CDR3 contains 16 residues. Here the CDR3 reads CAWSSTGTSNTGELFF. In DNA, the CDR3 is TGTGCCTGGAGTTCCACCGGGACTAGCAACACCGGGGAGCTGTTTTTT.

This sequence joins TRBV5-6 and TRBJ2-7; 8 bases match TRBD2. The germline V gene has CDR1 SGHDT and CDR2 YYEEEE. V was clipped by 0 bases and J by 0 bases; unmatched bases: 8. The CDR3 is made up of 17 amino acids. In DNA form, the CDR3 reads TGTGCCAGCAGCTTGGAATTGGTCCTAGCGGGCTCCTACGAGCAGTACTTC. Translation: CASSLELVLAGSYEQYF.

Notes on this clone: Other DNA sequences in the same sample also yield this CDR3. The chain carries TRBV9 and TRBJ2-1; D unresolved. The germline CDR1 and CDR2 sequences are SGDLS and YYNGEE. Between the trimmed V and J ends, which lost 0 bases and 1 base, there was a span of 8 bases. The CDR3 extends over 15 amino acids. CDR3 nucleotide sequence: TGTGCCAGCAGCGTAGGAGGCGAGTCCTACAATGAGCAGTTCTTC. It codes for CASSVGGESYNEQFF.

The rearrangement links TRBV5-6 to TRBJ1-2; 8 nucleotides agree with TRBD1. Germline V gene data show CDR1 as SGHDT and CDR2 as YYEEEE. CDR3 size: 16 residues. V trimming: 2 bases; J trimming: 0 bases; junction bases outside the gene matches: 6. The CDR3 here is CASSFRQGIANYGYTF. CDR3 DNA sequence: TGTGCCAGCAGCTTCAGACAGGGGATAGCTAACTATGGCTACACCTTC.

The chain links TRBV7-2 to TRBJ2-1, with 8 bases identical to TRBD2. V lost 6 bases and J lost 0; bases outside the gene matches: 1. The germline V gene has CDR1 SGHTA and CDR2 FQGNSA. CDR3 length: 14 amino acids. CDR3 nucleotides: TGTGCCAGCAGTGGGACTAGCTCCTACAATGAGCAGTTCTTC. This translates into CASSGTSSYNEQFF. The variable domain in full, completed from reference TRBV7-2 and TRBJ2-1, reads GAGVSQSPSNKVTEKGKDVELRCDPISGHTALYWYRQSLGQGLEFLIYFQGNSAPDKSGLPSDRFSAERTGGSVSTLTIQRTQQEDSAVYLCASSGTSSYNEQFFGPGTRLTVL.

This sequence joins TRBV7-6 and TRBJ2-1; 13 bases fit TRBD2. Germline V gene sequence: CDR1 SGHVS, CDR2 FNYEAQ. There are 17 residues in the CDR3. With 3 bases clipped from V and 5 bases from J, the junction kept 7 bases outside the gene matches. The CDR3 sequence is CASSFGGTSGVDNEQFF. Written as DNA, the CDR3 is TGTGCCAGCAGCTTCGGGGGGACTAGCGGGGTCGACAATGAGCAGTTCTTC. Combining the CDR3 with reference TRBV7-6 and TRBJ2-1 gives the whole variable domain GAGVSQSPRYKVTKRGQDVALRCDPISGHVSLYWYRQALGQGPEFLTYFNYEAQQDKSGLPNDRFSAERPEGSISTLTIQRTEQRDSAMYRCASSFGGTSGVDNEQFFGPGTRLTVL.

This clone was counted a few times. The genes are TRBV2 and TRBJ2-7; TRBD2 might be the D (5 bases). This CDR3 has 13 amino acids. CDR1 is SNHLY and CDR2 is FYNNEI in the germline V gene. Trimming cost V 6 bases and J 3 bases, with 12 bases left between them. The CDR3 protein is CASRRASNYEQYF. CDR3 sequence (DNA): TGTGCCAGCAGGCGGGCGAGTAACTACGAGCAGTACTTC.

This clone was seen more than once but under ten times. Other DNA sequences in the same sample also yield this CDR3. This chain connects TRBV18 to TRBJ2-2; 12 bases are shared with TRBD2. Germline V CDR1 and CDR2: KGHSH, LQKENI. V trimming: 2 bases; J trimming: 3 bases; junction bases outside the gene matches: 1. The length of the CDR3 is 16 residues. CDR3 residues: CASSPRLAGDTGELFF. CDR3 sequence (DNA): TGTGCCAGCTCACCAAGACTAGCGGGGGACACCGGGGAGCTGTTTTTT.

The CDR3 sequence is CASSLKAVDNEQFF. The CDR3 DNA follows: TGTGCCAGCAGCTTGAAGGCGGTAGACAATGAGCAGTTCTTC. The chain links TRBV5-4 to TRBJ2-1; D is unclear. The CDR3 has 14 residues. The germline CDR1 and CDR2 sequences are SGHNT and YYREEE (reference sequence). The germline V and J ends were trimmed by 1 base and 5 bases, with 10 bases remaining between them.

V usage is TRBV15 and J usage is TRBJ2-6; maybe TRBD1 (5 bases). Germline values: CDR1 LNHNV, CDR2 YYDKDF (reference sequence). This CDR3 contains 14 residues. The V and J ends lost 4 bases and 1 base respectively, with 5 bases between them. The CDR3 DNA follows: TGTGCCACCAGCACAGGGTCTGGGGCCAACGTCCTGACTTTC. Its translation: CATSTGSGANVLTF.

The chain joins TRBV6-5 to TRBJ2-7; possibly TRBD1 for D (5 bases). Germline CDR1 MNHEY, CDR2 SVGAGI. Trimming removed 6 bases from V and 2 bases from J, with 14 bases in between. This CDR3 has 14 amino acids. CDR3 sequence: CASRVDWGTYEQYF. The DNA of the CDR3 is TGTGCCAGCAGGGTCGACTGGGGCACCTACGAGCAGTACTTC.

The V call is TRBV11-2, the J call TRBJ1-2; 8 bases agree with TRBD1. V dropped 4 bases and J dropped 12; count of bases not matched to a gene: 4. This CDR3 has 11 residues. Germline values: CDR1 SGHAT, CDR2 FQNNGV. CDR3: CASSSRGQDTF. CDR3 in DNA: TGTGCCAGCAGCTCGCGGGGACAGGACACCTTC.

The chain links TRBV19 to TRBJ2-6, with a possible D match to TRBD1 (6 bases). Germline CDR1 LNHDA, CDR2 SQIVND (reference sequence). The CDR3 is 20 amino acids. The ends were cut back, 2 bases at V and 2 bases at J, with 22 bases in the middle. The CDR3 DNA is TGTGCCAGTAGTATATGGGGGCCCCGGACGGACAGAACTGGGGCCAACGTCCTGACTTTC. Protein sequence: CASSIWGPRTDRTGANVLTF.

The rearrangement links TRBV12-5 to TRBJ2-3; TRBD2 matches 7 bases. This CDR3 spans 15 amino acids. V was pared by 0 bases and J by 6 bases, with 6 bases of the junction left unmatched. Germline CDR1 reads LGHNT; CDR2 reads FRNRAP. Here the CDR3 DNA reads TGTGCTAGTGGTTTGGTAAGCGGGGCCCGGGATACGCAGTATTTT. It yields the protein CASGLVSGARDTQYF.

The chain couples TRBV11-3 to TRBJ2-5; D call uncertain. The V and J ends lost 1 base and 2 bases respectively, with 11 bases between them. Germline CDR1 reads SGHNT; CDR2 reads YENEEA. The CDR3 extends over 15 amino acids. This CDR3 is CASSLGRQAQETQYF. Written as DNA, the CDR3 is TGTGCCAGCAGCTTAGGTCGGCAGGCTCAAGAGACCCAGTACTTC.